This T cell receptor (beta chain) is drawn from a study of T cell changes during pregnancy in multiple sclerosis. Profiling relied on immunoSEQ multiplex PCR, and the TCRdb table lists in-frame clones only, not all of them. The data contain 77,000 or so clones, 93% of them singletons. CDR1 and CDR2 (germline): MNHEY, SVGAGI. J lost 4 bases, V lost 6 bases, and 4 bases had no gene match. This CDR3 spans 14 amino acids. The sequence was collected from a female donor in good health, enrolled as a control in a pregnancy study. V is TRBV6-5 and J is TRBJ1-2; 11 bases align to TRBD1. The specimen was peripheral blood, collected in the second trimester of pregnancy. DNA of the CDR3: TGTGCCAGCAGAAAGGACAGGGGGCCCTATGGCTACACCTTC. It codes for CASRKDRGPYGYTF.